A single sample is the source of the 32 T cell receptor beta chains below, sequenced in a study of shared clonotypes between healthy human individuals. The naive CD8 population came from CD45RO-negative cells selected for CCR7, without terminally differentiated effector memory CD45RA+ cells. Libraries were prepared by immunoSEQ multiplex PCR; TCRdb keeps only in-frame clonotypes and omits some of them. The sample lists hundreds of thousands of clones; 85% to 95% were seen once. The sequenced material came from naive CD8+ T cells sorted from blood. Receptors were obtained from a woman in her twenties or thirties in good health.

The chain links TRBV7-9 to TRBJ1-2, with a tentative D call TRBD1 (6 bases). V gave up 10 bases and J gave up 8 bases, with 17 bases separating them. CDR1 and CDR2 (germline): SEHNR, FQNEAQ (reference sequence). The CDR3 is 12 residues long. CDR3 loop: CANHRVLEGYTF. Written as DNA, the CDR3 is TGTGCCAACCACAGGGTTCTTGAGGGCTACACCTTC.

The V call is TRBV11-3, the J call TRBJ2-3; D is tentatively TRBD1 or TRBD2 (5 bases each). The CDR3 is 14 amino acids. In germline, CDR1 is SGHNT, CDR2 YENEEA. Trimming removed 1 base at V and 2 bases at J, with 7 bases between. The CDR3 spells CASSLVGTTDTQYF. In DNA form, the CDR3 reads TGTGCCAGCAGCTTAGTTGGGACCACAGATACGCAGTATTTT.

This chain connects TRBV13 to TRBJ2-5; TRBD2 aligns across 9 bases. CDR1 PRHDT and CDR2 FYEKMQ come from the germline V gene (reference sequence). This CDR3 contains 16 residues. The V segment lost 1 base and the J segment 4 bases; nucleotides outside the gene matches: 7. The CDR3 DNA reads as TGTGCCAGCAGCTTAGAGGCTAGCGGGAAGGGAGAGACCCAGTACTTC. The encoded protein is CASSLEASGKGETQYF.

The V call is TRBV19, the J call TRBJ1-6; perhaps TRBD1 as D (6 bases). The V end was cut by 6 bases, the J end by 8 bases, with 14 bases between. This CDR3 spans 14 amino acids. Looked up from germline, CDR1 is LNHDA and CDR2 is SQIVND (reference sequence). In nucleotides, the CDR3 is TGTGCCAGTAGCTGGGACATGTCCCATTCACCCCTCCACTTT. Its protein is CASSWDMSHSPLHF.

The V and J genes are TRBV11-2 and TRBJ2-1, with D hard to call. From germline, CDR1 is SGHAT and CDR2 FQNNGV. The V end lost 3 bases, the J end lost 9 bases, and 6 bases lay between the germline ends. The CDR3 runs to 11 residues. This CDR3 is CASSFSPEQFF. In DNA form, the CDR3 reads TGTGCCAGCAGCTTCTCACCTGAGCAGTTCTTC.

This clone appeared once. This chain joins TRBV4-1 and TRBJ2-7; D gene unclear. This CDR3 has 14 residues. Germline assignment: CDR1 MGHRA and CDR2 YSYEKL. V shed 0 bases and J shed 1 base, with 7 bases lying between them. Here the CDR3 reads CASSQDGRSYEQYF. CDR3 nucleotides: TGCGCCAGCAGCCAAGATGGTCGGTCCTACGAGCAGTACTTC.

V and J are TRBV27 and TRBJ2-4; 8 bases match TRBD1. Germline CDR1 is MNHEY and CDR2 is SMNVEV (reference sequence). This CDR3 has 17 residues. The V segment lost 0 bases and the J segment 8 bases; nucleotides outside the gene matches: 12. CDR3 DNA sequence: TGTGCCAGCAGTTTATCGAAGCAGGGGGCGTGGGCGGACATTCAGTACTTC. This translates into CASSLSKQGAWADIQYF.

The V and J genes are TRBV15 and TRBJ1-3; D not resolved. This CDR3 has 17 amino acids. Trimming left V 1 base short and J 0 bases short, with 13 bases between. The germline CDR1 and CDR2 sequences are LNHNV and YYDKDF (reference sequence). The CDR3 DNA follows: TGTGCCACCAGCAGAGGAATGACGTTGAACTCTGGAAACACCATATATTTT. The encoded protein is CATSRGMTLNSGNTIYF.

The chain carries TRBV2 and TRBJ2-5, with 7 bases identical to TRBD1. The germline V gene has CDR1 SNHLY and CDR2 FYNNEI. The CDR3 extends over 13 amino acids. J gave up 4 bases and V 9 bases, and 8 bases lay outside the gene matches. CDR3 DNA sequence: TGTGCCAGGACCCGGGACAGAGTAGAGACCCAGTACTTC. Encoded protein: CARTRDRVETQYF.

This chain links TRBV2 with TRBJ1-1; D gene uncertain. The CDR3 extends over 14 amino acids. The germline CDR1 and CDR2 sequences are SNHLY and FYNNEI. V dropped 3 bases and J dropped 8 bases, with 16 bases sitting between them. The DNA of the CDR3 is TGTGCCAGCAGTGATTCCATGTACCCGGGAGAAGCTTTCTTT. This sequence encodes CASSDSMYPGEAFF.

V usage is TRBV10-3 and J usage is TRBJ1-1; weak D call: TRBD1 (5 bases). This CDR3 has 16 residues. The germline gives CDR1 ENHRY, CDR2 SYGVKD. V lost 0 bases, J lost 0 bases, and 11 bases lay in between. CDR3 loop: CAISESGGTVNTEAFF. The CDR3, as DNA: TGTGCCATCAGTGAGTCTGGGGGGACTGTGAACACTGAAGCTTTCTTT.

V gene TRBV5-1 combines with J gene TRBJ2-7; D is perhaps TRBD2 (6 bases). The germline gives CDR1 SGHRS, CDR2 YFSETQ. Trimming stripped 1 base from V and 0 bases from J, with 8 bases between. This CDR3 comprises 14 residues. CDR3 nucleotide sequence: TGCGCCAGCAGCTTGCCGGGACTCTCCTACGAGCAGTACTTC. Translated: CASSLPGLSYEQYF.

The chain uses TRBV5-4 and TRBJ2-5; D not certain. CDR3 length: 12 amino acids. V lost 6 bases and J lost 0, with 6 bases in between. Germline CDR1 reads SGHNT; CDR2 reads YYREEE (reference sequence). The CDR3 reads CASMADQETQYF. CDR3 nucleotide sequence: TGTGCCAGCATGGCGGACCAAGAGACCCAGTACTTC. Full variable domain (rest looked up from reference TRBV5-4 and TRBJ2-5): ETGVTQSPTHLIKTRGQQVTLRCSSQSGHNTVSWYQQALGQGPQFIFQYYREEENGRGNFPPRFSGLQFPNYSSELNVNALELDDSALYLCASMADQETQYFGPGTRLLVL.

As for this clone: Just one base apart from a much larger clone, this may be a read error. The CDR3: CASSSGTEAFF. The CDR3, as DNA: TGTGCCAGCAGCTCGGGGACTGAAGCTTTCTTT. The V call is TRBV9, the J call TRBJ1-1, with D unclear. The CDR3 is 11 amino acids. V dropped 4 bases and J dropped 5 bases, with 6 bases sitting between them. CDR1 and CDR2 (germline): SGDLS, YYNGEE.

The chain combines TRBV4-2 with TRBJ1-1; D remains ambiguous. Trimming removed 4 bases from V and 7 bases from J, with 10 bases in between. CDR1 LGHNA and CDR2 YNFKEQ come from the germline V gene. This CDR3 region has 12 residues. CDR3 sequence: CASSRGAVEAFF. CDR3 in DNA: TGTGCCAGCAGCCGGGGAGCGGTTGAAGCTTTCTTT.

This clone was detected once. The rearrangement links TRBV19 to TRBJ2-7; 10 bases map to TRBD1. Per the germline V gene, CDR1 is LNHDA and CDR2 is SQIVND (reference sequence). V dropped 6 bases and J dropped 6; count of bases not matched to a gene: 8. The CDR3 runs 14 residues. In DNA form, the CDR3 reads TGTGCCAGTAGCGCCGGGACAGGGGATTTCGAGCAGTACTTC. This gives the protein CASSAGTGDFEQYF.

The J gene is TRBJ2-7, the V gene TRBV10-3, with D hard to call. Germline lookup yields CDR1 ENHRY and CDR2 SYGVKD. This CDR3 is built from 16 residues. The V end was cut by 6 bases, the J end by 4 bases, with 22 bases between. CDR3 region: CAIRSDLSSGRYEQYF. Written as DNA, the CDR3 is TGTGCCATCAGATCCGACCTGTCCTCCGGACGATACGAGCAGTACTTC.

The rearrangement uses TRBV11-2 and TRBJ1-3; D perhaps matches TRBD1 (5 bases). Germline V gene data show CDR1 as SGHAT and CDR2 as FQNNGV. The CDR3 spans 15 residues. Trimming removed 6 bases from V and 0 bases from J, with 12 bases in between. CDR3 amino acids: CASSPDTSSGNTIYF. CDR3 DNA: TGTGCCAGCAGTCCGGACACGAGCTCTGGAAACACCATATATTTT.

The V and J genes are TRBV28 and TRBJ1-5; TRBD1 is a possible D gene (6 bases). The CDR3 spans 14 residues. CDR1 and CDR2 (germline): MDHEN, SYDVKM. Trimming took off 1 base at V and 9 bases at J, with 13 bases between the two ends. CDR3 amino acids: CASSLLGGSRPQHF. The CDR3 nucleotides are TGTGCCAGCAGTTTATTGGGGGGCTCTCGGCCCCAGCATTTT.

This chain uses TRBV4-1 with TRBJ2-1; 12 nucleotides match TRBD2. V dropped 1 base and J dropped 5; count of bases not matched to a gene: 6. The CDR3 extends over 17 amino acids. Germline loops: CDR1 MGHRA, CDR2 YSYEKL. CDR3 in amino acids: CASSQGLTSGGDNEQFF. CDR3 DNA sequence: TGCGCCAGCAGCCAAGGACTGACTAGCGGGGGAGACAATGAGCAGTTCTTC.

V and J are TRBV9 and TRBJ2-5; D tentatively reads TRBD1 or TRBD2 (5 bases each). Germline V gives CDR1 SGDLS, CDR2 YYNGEE. The CDR3 totals 15 residues. The V end lost 2 bases, the J end lost 3 bases, and 14 bases lay between the germline ends. This chain's CDR3 is CASSVTGTQKETQYF. The CDR3 nucleotides read TGTGCCAGCAGCGTCACCGGGACCCAGAAAGAGACCCAGTACTTC.

V and J are TRBV28 and TRBJ1-5; 10 bases are shared with TRBD1. CDR1 is MDHEN, CDR2 SYDVKM, per germline. Trimming cost V 6 bases and J 6 bases; bases outside gene matches: 8. CDR3 length: 15 residues. The DNA for the CDR3 is TGTGCCAGCAGAACACCGGGACAGGGGTCTCAGCCCCAGCATTTT. Translating gives CASRTPGQGSQPQHF.

This clone was seen once. V gene TRBV28 combines with J gene TRBJ1-2, with a weak D call TRBD1 (6 bases). Per germline, CDR1 MDHEN and CDR2 SYDVKM. V gave up 2 bases and J gave up 4 bases, with 14 bases separating them. This CDR3 is 15 amino acids long. The CDR3 coding sequence is TGTGCCAGCAGTTTAATGGCAGGGGTCTCCTATGGCTACACCTTC. Amino acid sequence: CASSLMAGVSYGYTF.

This chain connects TRBV19 to TRBJ2-2; 11 bases fit TRBD2. The trim removed 3 bases at V and 1 base at J, leaving 1 base unmatched. This CDR3 has 16 residues. Germline V lookup: CDR1 LNHDA, CDR2 SQIVND (reference sequence). This CDR3 reads CASSMGTSGNTGELFF. The DNA for the CDR3 is TGTGCCAGTAGTATGGGGACTAGCGGGAACACCGGGGAGCTGTTTTTT. The full variable domain, with the rest looked up from reference TRBV19 and TRBJ2-2, is DGGITQSPKYLFRKEGQNVTLSCEQNLNHDAMYWYRQDPGQGLRLIYYSQIVNDFQKGDIAEGYSVSREKKESFPLTVTSAQKNPTAFYLCASSMGTSGNTGELFFGEGSRLTVL.

This clone was observed a single time. V usage is TRBV18 and J usage is TRBJ2-5, with 8 bases matching TRBD1. Gene TRBJ2-7 matches the end of the DNA better, so the J call may be wrong. There are 14 residues in the CDR3. CDR1 and CDR2 from the germline V gene are KGHSH and LQKENI. CDR3 DNA: TGTGCCAGCTCACCAGGACAGGGCTACTACGAGCAGTACTTC. It translates to CASSPGQGYYEQYF.

The rearrangement links TRBV7-9 to TRBJ1-2; possibly TRBD1 for D (5 bases). V lost 4 bases and J 2 bases, leaving 14 bases between the germline ends. CDR1 is SEHNR, CDR2 FQNEAQ, per germline (reference sequence). This CDR3 region has 15 residues. This CDR3 is CASSSPGTENYGYTF. CDR3 sequence (DNA): TGTGCCAGCAGCTCCCCCGGGACCGAGAACTATGGCTACACCTTC.

The genes are TRBV15 and TRBJ2-3; 9 nucleotides align to TRBD2. The germline gives CDR1 LNHNV, CDR2 YYDKDF (reference sequence). The length of the CDR3 is 15 residues. Trimming at V came to 5 bases and at J to 2 bases, leaving 5 bases not matched to a gene. The CDR3 is CATSVGTSPTDTQYF. Written as DNA, the CDR3 is TGTGCCACCAGCGTTGGGACTAGCCCCACAGATACGCAGTATTTT.

The J gene is TRBJ2-7, the V gene TRBV28; the match to TRBD1 covers 8 bases. Unmatched junction bases numbered 9, after V lost 7 bases and J lost 1 base. Germline V CDR1 and CDR2: MDHEN, SYDVKM. This CDR3 is 15 amino acids long. The chain's CDR3 is CASNSGTGPSYEQYF. In DNA form, the CDR3 reads TGTGCCAGCAACTCCGGGACAGGACCATCCTACGAGCAGTACTTC.

The J gene is TRBJ2-1, the V gene TRBV28; D not resolved. The germline gives CDR1 MDHEN, CDR2 SYDVKM. The CDR3 is 16 amino acids. Trimming left V 5 bases short and J 0 bases short, with 14 bases between. CDR3 region: CASSPPRTSSYNEQFF. CDR3 in DNA: TGTGCCAGCAGTCCACCTCGAACCAGCTCCTACAATGAGCAGTTCTTC.

Written as DNA, the CDR3 is TGCGCCAGCAGCCAAGAGGGCGGGAGACGGGGCTCCTACAATGAGCAGTTCTTC. Amino acids: CASSQEGGRRGSYNEQFF. The gene calls are TRBV4-1 and TRBJ2-1, with TRBD2 matching over 7 bases. The CDR3 is 18 residues long. V trimming: 0 bases; J trimming: 0 bases; junction bases outside the gene matches: 8. Germline assignment: CDR1 MGHRA and CDR2 YSYEKL.

The chain recombines TRBV11-2 with TRBJ2-7, with 8 nucleotides matching TRBD1. The CDR3 loop spans 16 amino acids. The ends lost 5 bases at V and 7 bases at J; junction bases unmatched: 16. Per the germline V gene, CDR1 is SGHAT and CDR2 is FQNNGV. The CDR3 loop reads CASSPSVGQGAWEQYF. CDR3 bases: TGTGCCAGCAGCCCTTCAGTCGGGCAGGGGGCTTGGGAGCAGTACTTC.

The rearrangement uses TRBV7-8 and TRBJ1-5; no firm D call. The CDR3 has 15 residues. Germline CDR1 and CDR2: SGHVS and FQNEAQ. V lost 5 bases and J lost 0, with 11 bases in between. The CDR3 nucleotides are TGTGCCAGCAGCCCGGACGGATATAGCAATCAGCCCCAGCATTTT. This translates into CASSPDGYSNQPQHF.